The entry below describes one TCR beta chain. The antigen remains unidentified. The donor group consisted of healthy Finnish infants who were having corrective surgery for congenital heart defects. Only four of the eight donors provided a 0.5-1 mL blood sample. TCRdb's table, derived via immunoSEQ multiplex PCR, lists solely in-frame clones and lacks some. The sample consists of about 50,000 clones, 95% of them appearing once. Trimming removed 9 bases from V and 5 bases from J, with 7 bases in between. Per the germline V gene, CDR1 is MNHNY and CDR2 is SVGAGI (reference sequence). The CDR3 runs 11 residues. The source of the sample is a study of human thymus T cells. Study conclusions and caveats: Usage of V and J genes appeared biased in thymic and blood repertoires.

The chain couples TRBV6-6 to TRBJ1-4; D is unresolved. The sequenced sample was blood. This TCR came from a girl under three years old with a congenital heart defect but otherwise immunologically healthy. CDR3 coding DNA: TGTGCCAGTTACATGAATGAAAAACTGTTTTTT. It yields the protein CASYMNEKLFF.